This TCR beta chain was observed in a study of blood T cells in healthy people across ages. This clonotype came up a few times. The authors ran a second PCR of about 7 to 11 cycles using a sample-barcoded 5' primer and a J-beta primer mix. Each CDR3 protein gets one entry after TCRdb re-called the 5' RACE reads with MiXCR. The profile shows about 700,000 distinct CDR3 sequences, about 30% of them singletons. The CDR3 covers 14 residues. With 7 bases removed from V and 4 bases from J, the gap between germline ends came to 16 bases. Germline assignment: CDR1 MNHEY and CDR2 SMNVEV (reference sequence). J is TRBJ1-1 and V is TRBV27, with D maybe TRBD1 (6 bases). This sequence was found in a woman of 80 years or more in good health. The sequenced sample consisted of blood. The CDR3 region is CASTRGGVGTEAFF. CDR3 coding DNA: TGTGCCAGCACCCGAGGGGGAGTTGGCACTGAAGCTTTCTTT.